The source of this TCR beta chain is a study of blood T cell repertoires in COVID-19. Self-reported history from a screening survey and questionnaire set each donor's cohort. Germline V gene data show CDR1 as MNHNS and CDR2 as SASEGT. There are 14 residues in the CDR3. Trimming left V 2 bases short and J 1 base short, with 8 bases between. Source study methods: Reference gene primers were amplified, and this amplification served to estimate nucleated cell counts. The protocol was immunoSEQ multiplex PCR, while the TCRdb copy is restricted to in-frame clones and leaves out a portion. V, J and clone size were drawn from that table, and D and trimming were deduced from the DNA. The table has some 200,000 clones, roughly 84% seen once; the top ten hold around 7.5%.

This receptor was identified in a man between 35 and 55 years old who had recovered from COVID-19. This chain joins TRBV6-1 and TRBJ1-1, with D hard to call. The source material was PBMCs or T cells enriched from blood (not recorded which). This CDR3 is CASSESEANTEAFF. The CDR3, as DNA: TGTGCCAGCAGTGAAAGTGAAGCGAACACTGAAGCTTTCTTT.